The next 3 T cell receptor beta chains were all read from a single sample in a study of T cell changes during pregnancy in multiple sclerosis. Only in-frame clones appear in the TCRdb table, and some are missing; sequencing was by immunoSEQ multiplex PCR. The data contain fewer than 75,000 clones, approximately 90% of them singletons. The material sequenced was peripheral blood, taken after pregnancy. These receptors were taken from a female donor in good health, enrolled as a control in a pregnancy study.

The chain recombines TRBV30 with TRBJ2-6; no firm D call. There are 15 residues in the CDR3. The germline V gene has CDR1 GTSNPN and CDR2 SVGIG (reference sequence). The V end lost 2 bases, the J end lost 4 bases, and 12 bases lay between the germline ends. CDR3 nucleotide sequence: TGTGCCTGGAGTAGAAGAATTACAGGGGCCAACGTCCTGACTTTC. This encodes CAWSRRITGANVLTF.

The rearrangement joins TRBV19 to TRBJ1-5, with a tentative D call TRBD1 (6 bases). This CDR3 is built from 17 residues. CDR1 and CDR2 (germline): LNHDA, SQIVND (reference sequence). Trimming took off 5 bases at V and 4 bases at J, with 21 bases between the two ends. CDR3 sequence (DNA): TGTGCCAGTAGTGAACTGAGGGGGAACAAGGGGAATCAGCCCCAGCATTTT. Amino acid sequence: CASSELRGNKGNQPQHF. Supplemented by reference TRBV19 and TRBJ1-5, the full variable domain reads DGGITQSPKYLFRKEGQNVTLSCEQNLNHDAMYWYRQDPGQGLRLIYYSQIVNDFQKGDIAEGYSVSREKKESFPLTVTSAQKNPTAFYLCASSELRGNKGNQPQHFGDGTRLSIL.

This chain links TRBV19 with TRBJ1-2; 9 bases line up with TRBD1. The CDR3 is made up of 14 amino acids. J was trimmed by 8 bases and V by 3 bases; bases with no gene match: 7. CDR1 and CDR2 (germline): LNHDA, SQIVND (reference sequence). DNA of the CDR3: TGTGCCAGTAGTATGGGACAGGGAGTCCTAGGCTACACCTTC. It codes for CASSMGQGVLGYTF.